This TCR beta chain is drawn from a study of blood T cell repertoires in COVID-19. In the study overall: COVID-19 samples from acute and convalescent phases originated in the United States, Italy and Spain. PBMCs, B-cell-depleted T cells, or T cells were the source of the cDNA or gDNA that made up the material.

Profiled with immunoSEQ multiplex PCR; TCRdb holds only in-frame clones, not every one. Of 200,000 or so clones in the sample, about 88% were seen once. Germline V CDR1 and CDR2: SGHAT, FQNNGV. V trimming: 5 bases; J trimming: 5 bases; junction bases outside the gene matches: 5. This CDR3 has 16 amino acids. The chain employs TRBV11-2 and TRBJ2-3, with 15 bases identical to TRBD2. Sequenced input: peripheral blood. The clonotype comes from a woman in her 40s who had recovered from COVID-19. Here the CDR3 reads CASSPGTSGRIDTQYF. The CDR3 bases are TGTGCCAGCAGCCCAGGGACTAGCGGGAGGATAGATACGCAGTATTTT.